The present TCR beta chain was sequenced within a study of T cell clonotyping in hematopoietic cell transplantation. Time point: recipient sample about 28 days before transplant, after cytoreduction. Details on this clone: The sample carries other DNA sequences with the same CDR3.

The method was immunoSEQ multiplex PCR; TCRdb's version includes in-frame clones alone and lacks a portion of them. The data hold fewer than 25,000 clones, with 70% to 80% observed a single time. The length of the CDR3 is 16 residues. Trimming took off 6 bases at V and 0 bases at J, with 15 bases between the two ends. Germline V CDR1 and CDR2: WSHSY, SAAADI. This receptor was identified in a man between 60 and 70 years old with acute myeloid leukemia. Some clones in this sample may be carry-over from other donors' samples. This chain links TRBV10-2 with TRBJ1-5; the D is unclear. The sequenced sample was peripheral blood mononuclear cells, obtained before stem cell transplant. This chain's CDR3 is CASSEPPGNSNQPQHF. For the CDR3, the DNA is TGCGCCAGCAGCGAGCCGCCAGGTAATAGCAATCAGCCCCAGCATTTT.